Below, 2 T cell receptor beta chains from the same sample are listed, as sequenced in a study of monozygotic twins with inflammatory bowel disease. After re-calling the 5' RACE reads, TCRdb lists one entry per CDR3 protein, DNA absent. The sample includes over five distinct CDR3 sequences. Source material: blood. The receptors were sampled from a human donor with ulcerative colitis or Crohn's disease, or a healthy co-twin of an affected twin (not recorded which). This table probably holds off-target reads from a library built for another chain.

This clonotype is identified as hyperexpanded from frequency. The chain carries TRBV4-2 and TRBJ1-1; TCRdb picks TRBD1, but there is no DNA to check that call. Germline V gene lookup returns CDR1 LGHNA and CDR2 YNFKEQ. The CDR3 totals 19 residues. CDR3 sequence: CASSQEDHTDGRTFTEAFF.

This clonotype is called hyperexpanded based on its frequency. This chain connects TRBV3-1 to TRBJ1-2. The CDR3 runs to 15 residues. The germline CDR1 and CDR2 sequences are LGHDT and YNNKEL (reference sequence). The CDR3 sequence: CASSQGFGGDYGYTF.